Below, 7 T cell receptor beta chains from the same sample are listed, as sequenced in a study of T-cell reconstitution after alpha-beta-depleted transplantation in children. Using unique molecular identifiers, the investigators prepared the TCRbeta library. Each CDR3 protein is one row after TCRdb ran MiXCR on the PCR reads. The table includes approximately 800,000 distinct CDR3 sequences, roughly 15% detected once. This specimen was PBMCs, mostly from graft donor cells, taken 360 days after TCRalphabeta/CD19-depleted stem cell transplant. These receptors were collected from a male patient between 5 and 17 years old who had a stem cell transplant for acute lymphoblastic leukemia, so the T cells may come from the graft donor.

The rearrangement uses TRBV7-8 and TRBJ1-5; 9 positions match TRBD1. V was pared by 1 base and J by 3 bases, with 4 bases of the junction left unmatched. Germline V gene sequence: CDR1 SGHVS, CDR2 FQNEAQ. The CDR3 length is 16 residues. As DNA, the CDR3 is TGTGCCAGCAGCTTAGAACGGACAGGGGTCAATCAGCCCCAGCATTTT. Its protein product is CASSLERTGVNQPQHF.

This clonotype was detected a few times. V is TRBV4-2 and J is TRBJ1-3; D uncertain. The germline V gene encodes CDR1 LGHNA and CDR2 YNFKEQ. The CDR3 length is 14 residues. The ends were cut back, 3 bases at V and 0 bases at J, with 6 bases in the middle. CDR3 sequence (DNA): TGTGCCAGCAGCCAGTCCGGCTCTGGAAACACCATATATTTT. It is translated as CASSQSGSGNTIYF.

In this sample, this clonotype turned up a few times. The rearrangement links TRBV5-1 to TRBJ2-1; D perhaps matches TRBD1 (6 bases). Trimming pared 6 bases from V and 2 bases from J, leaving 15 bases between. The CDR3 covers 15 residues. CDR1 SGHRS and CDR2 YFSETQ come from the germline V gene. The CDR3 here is CASTPPGATYNEQFF. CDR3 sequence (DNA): TGCGCCAGCACCCCCCCAGGGGCCACCTACAATGAGCAGTTCTTC.

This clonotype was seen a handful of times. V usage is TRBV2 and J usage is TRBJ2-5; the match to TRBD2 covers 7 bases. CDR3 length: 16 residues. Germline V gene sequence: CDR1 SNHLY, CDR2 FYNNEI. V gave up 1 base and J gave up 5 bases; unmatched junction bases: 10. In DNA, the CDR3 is TGTGCCAGCAGTGAAGAAGCCAGCGGGGTGGGGGAGACCCAGTACTTC. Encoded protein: CASSEEASGVGETQYF.

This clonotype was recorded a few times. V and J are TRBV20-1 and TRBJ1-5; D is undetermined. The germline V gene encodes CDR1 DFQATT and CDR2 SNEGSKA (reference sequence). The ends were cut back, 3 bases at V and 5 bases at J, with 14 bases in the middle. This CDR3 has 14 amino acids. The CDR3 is CSASGVWGDQPQHF. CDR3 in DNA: TGCAGTGCTAGTGGCGTGTGGGGAGATCAGCCCCAGCATTTT.

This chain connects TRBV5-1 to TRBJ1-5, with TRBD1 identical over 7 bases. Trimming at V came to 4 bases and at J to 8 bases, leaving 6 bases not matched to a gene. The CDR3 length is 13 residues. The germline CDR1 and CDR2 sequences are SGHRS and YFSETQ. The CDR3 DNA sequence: TGCGCCAGCAGCCCGACAGGGATGGAGCCCCAGCATTTT. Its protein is CASSPTGMEPQHF.

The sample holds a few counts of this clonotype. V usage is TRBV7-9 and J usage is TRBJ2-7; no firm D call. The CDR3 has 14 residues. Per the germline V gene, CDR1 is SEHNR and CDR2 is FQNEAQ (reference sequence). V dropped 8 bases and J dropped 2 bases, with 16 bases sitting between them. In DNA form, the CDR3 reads TGTGCCAGCGGCGAGGCGAGAGACCCCTACGAGCAGTACTTC. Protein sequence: CASGEARDPYEQYF.